This TCR beta chain stems from a study of human T cells and chemical hapten exposure (dated by TCRdb to the early 2020s). About the investigation overall: For sensitization, 2% DPC in acetone was applied to a roughly 2 cm by roughly 2 cm area of upper inner arm skin. The patient cohort, mostly female, included alopecia areata with under or over 50% scalp involvement, alopecia totalis and alopecia universalis. Blood for TCR sequencing was provided by twenty-nine alopecia patients at one to four time points (pre-sensitization, 2, 6 and 24 weeks). Blood samples were taken from patients before sensitization (week 0) and at 2, 6 and about 24 weeks after DPC sensitization. Patch testing was done on the upper back using Finn chambers containing 0.01% DPC, and results were scored after 6 days according to International Contact Dermatitis Research Group standards. Peripheral blood TCR repertoire changes were tracked in vivo in alopecia patients during primary and secondary sensitization to the hapten diphenylcyclopropenone (DPC). Weekly therapeutic DPC doses were additionally applied to the scalp of patients throughout the roughly 26-week study period. Libraries were pooled for sequencing, and variation in per-sample TCR yields was attributed mainly to small differences in library volumes within the pool. Paper-wide results and their limitations: Repeated subsampling changed both the strength of the expansion versus patch-test correlation and the threshold at which the correlation became significant. Patch test score correlated positively with the number of PT1 expanded TCRs, reaching significance at thresholds 8, 16 and 32 but not at 4. All patients had alopecia, a presumed autoimmune disease, so their immune response might differ from that of healthy individuals. Expanded TCRs formed significantly more large CDR3 similarity clusters than pre-sensitization or healthy control sets, consistent with antigen-driven responses. The number of TCRs above 1 in 1000 frequency did not change with DPC sensitization; there was no evidence of global repertoire structure alterations.

The method was RACE. TCRdb names NextSeq 500 as the instrument used. Library preparation attached unique molecular identifiers to individual cDNA molecules for quantitative, reproducible TCR counting. For every blood RNA sample, sequencing covered both the TCR alpha and TCR beta chains. From the authors' description of their analysis: The median number of TCRs per sample was over 85,000, ranging from roughly 23,224 to 700,000. V, J and CDR3 annotation of the TCR reads was performed with the Decombinator software suite. To make PS versus PT1 abundance plots, every sample was subsampled to the same number of TCRs (28,000). Expanded TCRs were defined as absent before sensitization and observed at least eight times at the 2-week time point. TCRdb reprocessing: public reads trimmed at Q25 with fastp, clones called with MiXCR, in-frame beta chains kept. Rows matching on CDR3 protein sequence are summarized as one entry with the most common DNA and genes. These V and J calls are TCRdb output, not the study's own analysis. Recorded for this sample are just under 350,000 distinct CDR3 sequences; under 8% of them occurred a single time. The ten biggest clones cover 8% to 9% of the sample.

The CDR3 runs 15 amino acids, cysteine and phenylalanine included. The read is trimmed to its CDR3 DNA, 45 bases read in frame from base 1. Germline trimming amounts to 2 bases on V and 8 bases on J, with 9 as the count of junction bases outside the gene matches. The germline V gene specifies MNHEY as CDR1 and SVGEGT as CDR2. The table lists this clonotype with a few counts. Its antigen is unknown. Base qualities are missing; no much larger clone stands one base away. What the time point label conveys for this sample: patch test 1, 2 weeks after DPC sensitization. This specimen's treatment or condition label, per the study, means: therapeutic diphenylcyclopropenone sensitization with weekly scalp DPC. Blood at each patch-test visit was drawn before the patch test was applied. Patients were considered eligible if aged 18 to 70, diagnosed with alopecia and deemed suitable for DPC therapy, and patients were excluded if pregnant. Unfractionated whole blood was collected in Tempus Blood RNA tubes, and total RNA was extracted from that blood.

Material: whole blood, obtained in connection with sensitization to the hapten diphenylcyclopropenone (DPC). This receptor was obtained from a woman between 18 and 30 years old with alopecia areata. Some clones in this sample may be carry-over from other donors' samples. This chain joins TRBV6-2 or TRBV6-3 to TRBJ2-1; 7 central bases correspond to TRBD2. The CDR3 corresponds to CASSYRTPRGDEQFF. The DNA reads as follows: TGTGCCAGCAGTTACCGGACCCCTCGGGGGGATGAGCAGTTCTTC.